This is a list of T cell receptor beta chains from one sample in a study of brain T cells in children with intractable seizures. Libraries were prepared by immunoSEQ multiplex PCR; TCRdb keeps only in-frame clonotypes and omits some of them. The sample lists around 80,000 clones, around 91% occurring once. Sample: peripheral blood, taken at surgery. The receptors here all came from a girl aged 2 to 9 with Rasmussen encephalitis and intractable seizures. The CDR3 runs from the conserved cysteine through the conserved F or W. A D gene is named only where the DNA matches it firmly. For some rows the clone size is stated as once, few or many, or as a class when expanded; others skip it.

CDR3 DNA	CDR3 protein	J gene	clone size	V gene	D gene
TGCGCCAGCAGCCACGCGACAGAGGCGGACACTGAAGCTTTCTTT	CASSHATEADTEAFF	TRBJ1-1	.	TRBV4-1	.
TGTGCCAGCAGCCTCGGGAGCGGGGGGGCCAATGAGCAGTTCTTC	CASSLGSGGANEQFF	TRBJ2-1	.	TRBV7-7	TRBD2
TGTGCCAGTAGGGATGGGGTGGGCGGCCACAATGAGCAGTTCTTC	CASRDGVGGHNEQFF	TRBJ2-1	.	TRBV19	.
TGTGCCAGCAGCCGGCCCCCAGGTTCGGGTAGTAATGAGCAGTTCTTC	CASSRPPGSGSNEQFF	TRBJ2-1	.	TRBV5-4	.
TGTGCCAGCAGTTACTCGGGGTATGAAGCTTTCTTT	CASSYSGYEAFF	TRBJ1-1	once	TRBV6-5	.
TGTGCCAGCTCACCTACCGCGGCGAACTATGGCTACACCTTC	CASSPTAANYGYTF	TRBJ1-2	once	TRBV18	.
TGTGCCAGTAGCACCCGGAGGGAGACCCAGTACTTC	CASSTRRETQYF	TRBJ2-5	.	TRBV19	.
TGTGCCAGCAGCCAAAGACCTATTGTTAACACCGGGGAGCTGTTTTTT	CASSQRPIVNTGELFF	TRBJ2-2	once	TRBV3-1/TRBV3-2	.
TGCGCCAGCAGCCACAGCGGACTAGCGGGAGGAGTCCAAACCTACGAGCAGTACTTC	CASSHSGLAGGVQTYEQYF	TRBJ2-7	.	TRBV4-1	TRBD2
TGCGCCAGCAGTCCCGGGACTAGCTCCTACGAGCAGTACTTC	CASSPGTSSYEQYF	TRBJ2-7	.	TRBV4-1	TRBD2
TGTGCCAGCAGCTTTAGCGGGAACTACGAGCAGTACTTC	CASSFSGNYEQYF	TRBJ2-7	.	TRBV11-2	TRBD2
TGTGCCAGTAGTAAATGGACCCCAGTAGGGTACGAGCAGTACTTC	CASSKWTPVGYEQYF	TRBJ2-7	.	TRBV19	.